This T cell receptor (beta chain) was identified during a study of CDR3 diversity in severe acne (dated by TCRdb to the late 2010s). This clonotype was seen at least ten times. Its antigen is unknown. No base-level quality is on record; no much larger clone is a single base apart. CDR1 and CDR2, per the germline V gene, are KGHDR and SFDVKD. The CDR3, from cysteine to phenylalanine, totals 13 residues. Of the read, only the CDR3 DNA is kept; its 39 bases are in frame from base 1. Between the V and J ends, shortened by 4 bases and 7 bases respectively, the junction contains 10 bases. The library was made by PCR. The sample was run on an Illumina HiSeq 2000. TCRdb applied fastp at Q25 and MiXCR to the public reads, then kept only in-frame beta chains. Identical CDR3 protein sequences are pooled into one entry, listed with their most common genes and DNA. Within this sample are about 90,000 distinct CDR3 sequences, with less than 65% of them counted one time only. The ten largest clones capture approximately 10% of the sample.

The receptor was isolated from a male donor with severe acne vulgaris. The sample taken for sequencing was blood. The rearranged segments are TRBV24-1 and TRBJ1-5; the D gene is possibly TRBD1, with 6 bases matching. The CDR3 region reads CATSDTRGQPQHF. The DNA reads TGTGCCACCAGTGACACCAGGGGACAGCCCCAGCATTTT.